Each of the 25 T cell receptor beta chains below was sequenced from the same sample in a study of cytomegalovirus exposure and HLA in healthy donors. Assay used: immunoSEQ multiplex PCR; TCRdb lists only in-frame clones, some missing. The sample comprises 90,000 to 150,000 clones, roughly 88% of which are singletons, and roughly 5.3% rests with the top ten. Specimen: PBMCs. The receptor source for this set is a man aged 18 to 30 in good health and CMV-seronegative.

The chain has TRBV7-2 and TRBJ1-5; 8 bases are a match to TRBD1. The CDR3 has 16 amino acids. The germline gives CDR1 SGHTA, CDR2 FQGNSA. V was pared by 4 bases and J by 4 bases, with 9 bases of the junction left unmatched. CDR3 residues: CASSSAGGGVNQPQHF. The CDR3 region has the DNA TGTGCCAGCAGCTCCGCAGGGGGCGGTGTTAATCAGCCCCAGCATTTT.

This clone has only a few counts. J is TRBJ1-1 and V is TRBV5-1; the match to TRBD1 covers 11 bases. V lost 2 bases and J lost 1; bases outside the gene matches: 7. Germline loops: CDR1 SGHRS, CDR2 YFSETQ. This CDR3 is built from 17 residues. The CDR3 loop reads CASSFSGQGAWNTEAFF. Written as DNA, the CDR3 is TGCGCCAGCAGCTTCAGCGGACAGGGGGCATGGAACACTGAAGCTTTCTTT.

This chain joins TRBV19 and TRBJ2-3, with TRBD2 identical over 12 bases. J was trimmed by 2 bases and V by 8 bases; bases with no gene match: 5. CDR3 length: 15 residues. CDR1 LNHDA and CDR2 SQIVND come from the germline V gene (reference sequence). As DNA, the CDR3 is TGTGCCAGTGGCCGGACTAGCGGGAACACAGATACGCAGTATTTT. Its protein product is CASGRTSGNTDTQYF.

The J gene is TRBJ2-1, the V gene TRBV29-1; 8 bases fit TRBD2. The CDR3 has 16 residues. Germline-derived CDR1 and CDR2 are SQVTM and ANQGSEA. The ends lost 1 base at V and 7 bases at J; junction bases unmatched: 12. CDR3: CSVEAWGSGAANEQFF. DNA for the CDR3: TGCAGCGTTGAAGCCTGGGGTAGCGGGGCGGCTAATGAGCAGTTCTTC.

The chain is built from TRBV19 and TRBJ2-3, with 7 bases matching TRBD2. The V segment lost 10 bases and the J segment 5 bases; nucleotides outside the gene matches: 9. The CDR3 is 13 amino acids. The germline gives CDR1 LNHDA, CDR2 SQIVND (reference sequence). CDR3 loop: CATRGDWEDTQYF. DNA for the CDR3: TGTGCCACCCGGGGGGACTGGGAAGATACGCAGTATTTT.

The genes are TRBV7-6 and TRBJ2-7; possible D gene TRBD2, 7 bases. Germline V lookup: CDR1 SGHVS, CDR2 FNYEAQ. The V gene lost 5 bases and the J gene lost 2 bases, with 22 bases spanning the gap. The CDR3 length is 17 residues. The CDR3 nucleotides are TGTGCCAGCAGCCCTTACCCGATGGGGGGGGCCCCCTACGAGCAGTACTTC. This translates into CASSPYPMGGAPYEQYF.

CDR3 loop: CAWSLAGYQLQYF. The CDR3 coding sequence is TGTGCCTGGAGTCTAGCGGGCTATCAACTCCAGTACTTC. The chain couples TRBV30 to TRBJ2-7; 8 positions agree with TRBD2. This CDR3 has 13 amino acids. V shed 2 bases, J shed 10 bases, and the junction held 10 bases outside the gene matches. CDR1 and CDR2 from the germline V gene are GTSNPN and SVGIG (reference sequence).

The gene calls are TRBV27 and TRBJ2-4; tentatively, D is TRBD1 (5 bases). CDR3 length: 16 residues. Germline CDR1 is MNHEY and CDR2 is SMNVEV (reference sequence). The V end was cut by 6 bases, the J end by 0 bases, with 15 bases between. CDR3 coding DNA: TGTGCCAGCAGCCTGACAGTAATACTAGCCAAAAACATTCAGTACTTC. Protein: CASSLTVILAKNIQYF.

The chain joins TRBV7-9 to TRBJ2-3; TRBD2 might be the D (5 bases). Trimming removed 4 bases from V and 4 bases from J, with 12 bases in between. Germline CDR1 reads SEHNR; CDR2 reads FQNEAQ (reference sequence). CDR3 size: 14 residues. The CDR3 is CASSSTSAADTQYF. In nucleotides, the CDR3 is TGTGCCAGCAGCTCCACTAGTGCAGCAGATACGCAGTATTTT. The complete variable domain, with remaining parts taken from reference TRBV7-9 and TRBJ2-3, reads DTGVSQNPRHKITKRGQNVTFRCDPISEHNRLYWYRQTLGQGPEFLTYFQNEAQLEKSRLLSDRFSAERPKGSFSTLEIQRTEQGDSAMYLCASSSTSAADTQYFGPGTRLTVL.

This clone was counted a few times. The rearrangement uses TRBV14 and TRBJ1-1; tentative D call: TRBD1 (6 bases). Germline V lookup: CDR1 SGHDN, CDR2 FVKESK. Trimming removed 1 base at V and 6 bases at J, with 6 bases between. The CDR3 extends over 12 amino acids. The CDR3 nucleotides are TGTGCCAGCAGCCAAGGGACAGCTGAAGCTTTCTTT. Its translation: CASSQGTAEAFF.

This clone has only one observation. The chain uses TRBV21-1 and TRBJ2-2; TRBD1 is the table's D call and was not checked against the DNA. TRBV21-1 is an annotated pseudogene. The CDR3 totals 18 residues. CDR3: CASSIFIGQGGNTGELFF. DNA of the CDR3: TGTGCCAGCAGCATATTCATAGGACAGGGGGGTAACACCGGGGAGCTGTTTTTT.

V and J are TRBV30 and TRBJ1-2; D possibly corresponds to TRBD1 (5 bases). Germline CDR1 is GTSNPN and CDR2 is SVGIG (reference sequence). This CDR3 has 14 residues. V shed 7 bases and J shed 4 bases, with 19 bases lying between them. The CDR3 region has the DNA TGTGCCTCCAACGGGCAGGGATGGCTCTATGGCTACACCTTC. It codes for CASNGQGWLYGYTF.

This clone was seen only a few times. The rearrangement joins TRBV6-1 to TRBJ1-5; D remains ambiguous. Trimming removed 9 bases at V and 3 bases at J, with 9 bases between. This CDR3 comprises 12 residues. CDR1 MNHNS and CDR2 SASEGT come from the germline V gene. The CDR3 nucleotides read TGTGCCAGTGGACTGCTCAATCAGCCCCAGCATTTT. The encoded protein is CASGLLNQPQHF.

The DNA of the CDR3 is TGTGCCAGCAAACGACAGGGACATACCGGGGAGCTGTTTTTT. Translation gives CASKRQGHTGELFF. V and J are TRBV6-1 and TRBJ2-2, with 7 positions matching TRBD1. Trimming took 7 bases from V and 5 from J; bases not matched to a gene: 7. CDR3 length: 14 amino acids. Germline V gene data show CDR1 as MNHNS and CDR2 as SASEGT.

V gene TRBV27 combines with J gene TRBJ2-1; D is unresolved. Germline V gene lookup returns CDR1 MNHEY and CDR2 SMNVEV (reference sequence). V was shortened by 2 bases and J by 9 bases, with 8 bases between the two germline ends. CDR3 length: 12 residues. The CDR3 sequence: CASSLGVSEQFF. DNA for the CDR3: TGTGCCAGCAGTTTAGGAGTTTCTGAGCAGTTCTTC.

J is TRBJ2-7 and V is TRBV30; a possible D gene is TRBD2 (6 bases). CDR3 length: 14 amino acids. The V gene lost 0 bases and the J gene lost 2 bases, with 11 bases spanning the gap. Germline CDR1 is GTSNPN and CDR2 is SVGIG (reference sequence). The CDR3 nucleotides are TGTGCCTGGAGTGTGGGCGGGGCCACCTACGAGCAGTACTTC. Translation: CAWSVGGATYEQYF.

The CDR3 bases are TGTGCCAGCAGCCCCGCCGATCCTCAGGGGGCAGGAGATACGCAGTATTTT. This translates into CASSPADPQGAGDTQYF. This chain links TRBV13 with TRBJ2-3; 8 nucleotides line up with TRBD1. J lost 5 bases, V lost 5 bases, and 15 bases had no gene match. The germline V gene has CDR1 PRHDT and CDR2 FYEKMQ (reference sequence). There are 17 residues in the CDR3.

The gene calls are TRBV25-1 and TRBJ2-7; 12 bases map to TRBD2. CDR1 is MGHDK and CDR2 is SYGVNS in the germline V gene. J was trimmed by 3 bases and V by 5 bases; bases with no gene match: 2. The CDR3 length is 14 residues. The CDR3 DNA reads as TGTGCCAGCAGTTGGACTAGCGGGAACTACGAGCAGTACTTC. Protein sequence: CASSWTSGNYEQYF.

The V call is TRBV9, the J call TRBJ1-2; D gene unclear. This CDR3 region has 15 residues. The V gene's germline CDR1 is SGDLS and CDR2 YYNGEE. V gave up 3 bases and J gave up 0 bases, with 12 bases separating them. CDR3 in amino acids: CASSEGGVANYGYTF. DNA of the CDR3: TGTGCCAGCAGCGAAGGCGGGGTAGCTAACTATGGCTACACCTTC.

This chain uses TRBV5-1 with TRBJ2-1, with TRBD2 identical over 11 bases. Germline V gene sequence: CDR1 SGHRS, CDR2 YFSETQ. Germline trimming cut 4 bases from V and 3 bases from J; bases unmatched to any gene: 3. The CDR3 loop spans 15 amino acids. The CDR3 DNA sequence: TGCGCCAGCAGCGATGGGACTAGCGGCTACAATGAGCAGTTCTTC. This codes for CASSDGTSGYNEQFF.

This clone was observed once. The chain joins TRBV2 to TRBJ1-5; D is undetermined. The CDR3 is made up of 14 amino acids. V was trimmed by 8 bases and J by 4 bases, leaving 15 bases between them. Germline loops: CDR1 SNHLY, CDR2 FYNNEI. Here the CDR3 DNA reads TGTGCCAGCTTTTCGGGAGTTCGGAATCAGCCCCAGCATTTT. This codes for CASFSGVRNQPQHF.

This chain connects TRBV27 to TRBJ2-5; 8 bases align to TRBD1. This CDR3 is built from 16 residues. V gave up 3 bases and J gave up 6 bases; unmatched junction bases: 12. Looked up from germline, CDR1 is MNHEY and CDR2 is SMNVEV (reference sequence). The CDR3 sequence is CASSFGQGALLQTQYF. In DNA, the CDR3 is TGTGCCAGCAGTTTCGGCCAGGGGGCGTTACTACAGACCCAGTACTTC.

The V call is TRBV27, the J call TRBJ2-5, with TRBD2 as a possible D gene (5 bases). The CDR3 length is 15 residues. Germline-derived CDR1 and CDR2 are MNHEY and SMNVEV (reference sequence). V was trimmed by 6 bases and J by 1 base, leaving 15 bases between them. CDR3 residues: CASRALGGSQETQYF. The CDR3 bases are TGTGCCAGCAGGGCCCTGGGTGGGAGCCAAGAGACCCAGTACTTC.

The chain uses TRBV27 and TRBJ2-7; 9 bases fit TRBD2. The CDR3 sequence is 15 residues long. CDR1 is MNHEY, CDR2 SMNVEV, per germline (reference sequence). With V trimmed by 3 bases and J by 4 bases, 7 bases remained unmatched. The CDR3 here is CASSFRTSERYEQYF. CDR3 DNA sequence: TGTGCCAGCAGTTTCAGGACTAGCGAGAGATACGAGCAGTACTTC.

The chain recombines TRBV27 with TRBJ2-5; TRBD2 is a possible D gene (5 bases). Per germline, CDR1 MNHEY and CDR2 SMNVEV (reference sequence). The CDR3 is 14 residues long. V lost 4 bases and J 5 bases, leaving 14 bases between the germline ends. The CDR3 bases are TGTGCCAGCAGTTCAGAAATCGAGGGCGAGACCCAGTACTTC. It codes for CASSSEIEGETQYF.